These T cell receptor beta chains were read from a single sample in a study of CD8+ T cells in alopecia areata. The assay was immunoSEQ multiplex PCR, and TCRdb's table has in-frame clones only and misses some. The table includes 70,000 or so clones, around 30% detected once. The sample consisted of CD8+ T cells sorted from blood, taken at week 4, from a patient treated with tofacitinib. Source of these receptors: a human donor with alopecia areata. Each CDR3 is given with its conserved first and last residue. Fields, in order: CDR3 DNA, CDR3 protein, J gene, V gene, clone size, D gene. A D gene is named only where the DNA matches it firmly. Some rows have no size entry. The others give once, few or many, or a class for an expanded clone.

cdr3_nt: TGTGCCAGCGCCCTACAGACCCAGTACTTC; cdr3_aa: CASALQTQYF; j_call: TRBJ2-5; v_call: TRBV7-9; clone_size: .; d_call: .
cdr3_nt: TGCAGCGTTGATTTCTCGGACAACTACGAGCAGTACTTC; cdr3_aa: CSVDFSDNYEQYF; j_call: TRBJ2-7; v_call: TRBV29-1; clone_size: .; d_call: .
cdr3_nt: TGTGCCTTACACCAGGAGACCGGGGAGCTGTTTTTT; cdr3_aa: CALHQETGELFF; j_call: TRBJ2-2; v_call: TRBV30; clone_size: .; d_call: .
cdr3_nt: TGTGCCAGCAGCTCCGATCAGGGACGGGATGTAGCTTTCTTT; cdr3_aa: CASSSDQGRDVAFF; j_call: TRBJ1-1; v_call: TRBV6-6; clone_size: .; d_call: .
cdr3_nt: TGCGCCAGCAGCAATGGGGACCGACACGAGAGGGGGGCCAACGTCCTGACTTTC; cdr3_aa: CASSNGDRHERGANVLTF; j_call: TRBJ2-6; v_call: TRBV5-1; clone_size: many; d_call: .
cdr3_nt: TGCAGCGGCAGACAGGAAGACTATGGCTACACCTTC; cdr3_aa: CSGRQEDYGYTF; j_call: TRBJ1-2; v_call: TRBV29-1; clone_size: few; d_call: .
cdr3_nt: TGTGCCAGCAGCTTAGGGTGGCTAGAGCAGTACTTC; cdr3_aa: CASSLGWLEQYF; j_call: TRBJ2-7; v_call: TRBV11-2; clone_size: few; d_call: .
cdr3_nt: TGCAGCGTTTTTACCGGGACAGGGGAAACCGGGGAGCTGTTTTTT; cdr3_aa: CSVFTGTGETGELFF; j_call: TRBJ2-2; v_call: TRBV29-1; clone_size: many; d_call: TRBD1
cdr3_nt: TGTGCCACCAGCAGAGATCGATCGGGAGGGCAGCACAATGAGCAGTTCTTC; cdr3_aa: CATSRDRSGGQHNEQFF; j_call: TRBJ2-1; v_call: TRBV15; clone_size: .; d_call: TRBD2
cdr3_nt: TGCAGCGTTGACCCGGGACTAGATGAGAAGGCAGATACGCAGTATTTT; cdr3_aa: CSVDPGLDEKADTQYF; j_call: TRBJ2-3; v_call: TRBV29-1; clone_size: few; d_call: TRBD2